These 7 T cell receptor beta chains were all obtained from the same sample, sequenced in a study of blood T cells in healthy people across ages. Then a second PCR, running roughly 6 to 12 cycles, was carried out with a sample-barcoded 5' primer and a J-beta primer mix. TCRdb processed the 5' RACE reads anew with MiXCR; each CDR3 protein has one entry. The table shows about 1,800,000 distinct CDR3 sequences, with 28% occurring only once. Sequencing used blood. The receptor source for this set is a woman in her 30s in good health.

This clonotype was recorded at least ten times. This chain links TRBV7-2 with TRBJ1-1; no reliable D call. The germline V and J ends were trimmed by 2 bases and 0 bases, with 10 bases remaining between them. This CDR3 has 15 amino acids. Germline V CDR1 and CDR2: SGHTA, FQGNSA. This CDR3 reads CASSLNAALNTEAFF. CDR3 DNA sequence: TGTGCCAGCAGCTTAAATGCAGCTTTGAACACTGAAGCTTTCTTT.

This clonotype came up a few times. The chain's CDR3 is CASSLLGQGFRETQYF. The CDR3 DNA follows: TGTGCCAGCAGCTTATTAGGACAGGGTTTCAGAGAGACCCAGTACTTC. The chain couples TRBV7-9 to TRBJ2-5; 8 bases line up with TRBD1. The germline gives CDR1 SEHNR, CDR2 FQNEAQ (reference sequence). The V segment lost 2 bases and the J segment 4 bases; nucleotides outside the gene matches: 9. This CDR3 is built from 16 residues.

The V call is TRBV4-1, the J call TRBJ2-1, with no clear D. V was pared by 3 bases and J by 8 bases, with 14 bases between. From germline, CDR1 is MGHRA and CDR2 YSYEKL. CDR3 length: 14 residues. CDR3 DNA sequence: TGCGCCAGCAGCCAGGACCAAGGTAGGGATGAGCAGTTCTTC. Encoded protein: CASSQDQGRDEQFF.

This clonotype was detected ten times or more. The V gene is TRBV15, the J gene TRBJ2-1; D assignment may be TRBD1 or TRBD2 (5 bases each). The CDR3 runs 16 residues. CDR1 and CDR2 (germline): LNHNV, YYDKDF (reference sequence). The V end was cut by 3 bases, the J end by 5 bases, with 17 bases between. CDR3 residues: CATSSPGPGVDNEQFF. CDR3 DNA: TGTGCCACCAGCAGCCCGGGACCCGGGGTAGACAATGAGCAGTTCTTC.

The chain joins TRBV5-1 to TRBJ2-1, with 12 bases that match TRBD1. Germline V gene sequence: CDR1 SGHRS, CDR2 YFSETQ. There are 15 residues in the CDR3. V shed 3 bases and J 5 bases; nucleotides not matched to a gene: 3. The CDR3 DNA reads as TGCGCCAGCAGCTCCGGGACAGGGGGCAACAATGAGCAGTTCTTC. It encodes CASSSGTGGNNEQFF.

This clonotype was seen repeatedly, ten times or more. CDR3 residues: CSVGPRLKETQYF. The CDR3 DNA reads as TGCAGCGTTGGGCCCAGGCTTAAAGAGACCCAGTACTTC. The rearrangement links TRBV29-1 to TRBJ2-5; no clear D gene. Germline lookup yields CDR1 SQVTM and CDR2 ANQGSEA. Trimming pared 4 bases from V and 3 bases from J, leaving 12 bases between. This CDR3 is 13 amino acids long.

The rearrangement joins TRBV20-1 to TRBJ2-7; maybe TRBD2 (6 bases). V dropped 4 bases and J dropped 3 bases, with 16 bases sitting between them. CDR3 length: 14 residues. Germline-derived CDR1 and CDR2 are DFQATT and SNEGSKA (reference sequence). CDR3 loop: CSAIFQRADYEQYF. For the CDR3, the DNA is TGCAGTGCTATTTTCCAGCGGGCGGACTACGAGCAGTACTTC.